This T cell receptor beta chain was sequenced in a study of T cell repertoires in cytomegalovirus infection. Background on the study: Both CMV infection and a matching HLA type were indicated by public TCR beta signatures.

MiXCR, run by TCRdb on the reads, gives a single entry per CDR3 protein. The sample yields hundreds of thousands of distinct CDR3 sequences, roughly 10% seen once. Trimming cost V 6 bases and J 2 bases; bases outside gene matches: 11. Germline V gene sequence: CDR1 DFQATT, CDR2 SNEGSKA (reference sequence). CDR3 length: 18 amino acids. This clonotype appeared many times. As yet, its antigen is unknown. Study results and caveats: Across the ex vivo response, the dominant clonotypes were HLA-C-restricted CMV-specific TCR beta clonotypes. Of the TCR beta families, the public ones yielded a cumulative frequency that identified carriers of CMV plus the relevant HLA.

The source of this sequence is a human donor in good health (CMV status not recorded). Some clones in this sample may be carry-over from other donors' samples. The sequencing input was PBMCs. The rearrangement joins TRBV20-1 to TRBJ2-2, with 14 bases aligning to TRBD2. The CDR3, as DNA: TGCAGTGCCAATCTTGGGACTAGCGGGAGCCGCAACACCGGGGAGCTGTTTTTT. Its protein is CSANLGTSGSRNTGELFF.